This record looks at one TCR beta chain sequence and its context. As yet, its antigen is unknown. The data originate from a study of breast tumors, draining lymph nodes, adjacent tissues. Whole-study findings and limits: Data only fit, rather than demonstrated, lymph node origin of most tumor T cells.

Germline V lookup: CDR1 SGDLS, CDR2 YYNGEE. The CDR3 consists of 11 residues. Between the trimmed V and J ends, which lost 2 bases and 12 bases, there was a span of 11 bases. Each CDR3 protein gets one entry after TCRdb re-called the multiplex PCR reads with MiXCR. The sample lists about 12,000 distinct CDR3 sequences, roughly 53% seen once, with 35% to 45% in the top ten. The sequence derives from a female donor with breast cancer. Some clones in this sample may be carry-over from other donors' samples. V gene TRBV9 combines with J gene TRBJ1-2; D is uncertain. Sequences were obtained from breast tumor tissue. CDR3 in DNA: TGTGCCAGCAGCGTGGGAGTGCGCCACACCTTC. This encodes CASSVGVRHTF.